These 10 T cell receptor beta chains originate from one sample sequenced in a study of blood T cell repertoires in COVID-19. Profiling relied on immunoSEQ multiplex PCR, and the TCRdb table lists in-frame clones only, not all of them. The sample lists under 300,000 clones; roughly 87% were seen once. The sequenced material came from PBMCs or T cells enriched from blood (not recorded which). These receptor sequences come from a woman in her thirties with acute COVID-19.

Written as DNA, the CDR3 is TGTGCCAGTAGTATGGGTGGTGGGGAGGTAGGTCAGCCCCAGCATTTT. As protein: CASSMGGGEVGQPQHF. The chain employs TRBV19 and TRBJ1-5; no firm D call. CDR1 and CDR2 (germline): LNHDA, SQIVND (reference sequence). The CDR3 is made up of 16 amino acids. V was pared by 3 bases and J by 6 bases, with 18 bases between.

This rearrangement joins TRBV4-2 to TRBJ1-1; TRBD1 agrees at 7 bases. CDR1 and CDR2 from the germline V gene are LGHNA and YNFKEQ. V dropped 4 bases and J dropped 1; count of bases not matched to a gene: 6. The CDR3 has 15 amino acids. CDR3 residues: CASSPTGERNTEAFF. The CDR3 DNA follows: TGTGCCAGCAGCCCCACAGGGGAAAGGAACACTGAAGCTTTCTTT.

The J gene is TRBJ1-4, the V gene TRBV6-5, with 8 nucleotides matching TRBD1. This CDR3 contains 14 residues. J was trimmed by 5 bases and V by 6 bases; bases with no gene match: 5. The germline CDR1 and CDR2 sequences are MNHEY and SVGAGI. The CDR3: CASSNTGGNEKLFF. The DNA of the CDR3 is TGTGCCAGCAGCAATACAGGGGGGAATGAAAAACTGTTTTTT.

V usage is TRBV15 and J usage is TRBJ1-1, with TRBD1 identical over 8 bases. The CDR3 is 16 amino acids. Germline loops: CDR1 LNHNV, CDR2 YYDKDF (reference sequence). The V segment lost 2 bases and the J segment 2 bases; nucleotides outside the gene matches: 7. The CDR3 loop is CATSRFTGQGNTEAFF. CDR3 DNA: TGTGCCACCAGCAGATTTACCGGACAGGGAAACACTGAAGCTTTCTTT.

The chain joins TRBV7-9 to TRBJ1-3; D is unclear. This CDR3 has 14 amino acids. Germline V gene sequence: CDR1 SEHNR, CDR2 FQNEAQ (reference sequence). V was cut by 5 bases and J by 3 bases, with 11 bases left in between. The CDR3 sequence is CASSPQAGGNTIYF. CDR3 in DNA: TGTGCCAGCAGCCCCCAAGCAGGTGGAAACACCATATATTTT.

V usage is TRBV6-5 and J usage is TRBJ2-1, with TRBD2 matching 8 bases. Looked up from germline, CDR1 is MNHEY and CDR2 is SVGAGI. After removal of 6 bases from V and 12 bases from J, the junction contained 13 bases not matched to a gene. The CDR3 loop spans 14 amino acids. CDR3 region: CASRPRTSSIGQFF. CDR3 nucleotide sequence: TGTGCCAGCAGACCGAGGACTAGCTCAATCGGGCAGTTCTTC.

The rearrangement links TRBV6-5 to TRBJ2-1; 7 bases are shared with TRBD2. The CDR3 is 13 amino acids. From germline, CDR1 is MNHEY and CDR2 SVGAGI. Losses at the gene ends were 0 bases for V and 9 bases for J; bases not matched to a gene: 2. The chain's CDR3 is CASSYSIAGEQFF. CDR3 bases: TGTGCCAGCAGTTACTCGATAGCGGGTGAGCAGTTCTTC.

In DNA, the CDR3 is TGTGCCAGCAGTTTCGGGACAGGGGGCACTTACACCTTC. This translates into CASSFGTGGTYTF. The rearrangement joins TRBV27 to TRBJ1-2; 12 nucleotides agree with TRBD1. Germline-derived CDR1 and CDR2 are MNHEY and SMNVEV (reference sequence). V lost 3 bases, J lost 11 bases, and 4 bases stayed unmatched. This CDR3 region has 13 residues.

This clone was seen more than once but under ten times. The rearrangement uses TRBV6-1 and TRBJ1-1; D not resolved. V lost 2 bases and J lost 4, with 11 bases in between. The CDR3 sequence is 14 residues long. Germline V lookup: CDR1 MNHNS, CDR2 SASEGT. The CDR3 sequence is CASSEREGVTEAFF. The CDR3 nucleotides are TGTGCCAGCAGTGAAAGGGAGGGCGTCACTGAAGCTTTCTTT.

The chain joins TRBV9 to TRBJ2-7, with 7 bases that match TRBD2. The junction had 16 bases not matched to a gene; V was cut back by 4 bases and J by 6 bases. The germline V gene encodes CDR1 SGDLS and CDR2 YYNGEE. This CDR3 spans 16 amino acids. The CDR3 sequence: CASSRLGGTKTSEQYF. In DNA form, the CDR3 reads TGTGCCAGCAGCCGATTGGGCGGGACTAAAACATCCGAGCAGTACTTC.